This TCR beta chain was recovered during a study of response to subunit inactivated influenza vaccine. V was pared by 7 bases and J by 4 bases, with 14 bases between. Germline lookup yields CDR1 SQVTM and CDR2 ANQGSEA. There are 13 residues in the CDR3. TCRdb reprocessed the RT-PCR reads via MiXCR and lists one record per CDR3 protein. The table records about half a million distinct CDR3 sequences, 6.5% to 8% of them present only once. The chain has TRBV29-1 and TRBJ2-1; possible D gene TRBD1, 5 bases. The sample in question was PBMCs from blood, obtained about 24 months after vaccination. The TCR sequence derives from a man in his fifties or sixties who received an inactivated influenza vaccine. CDR3 protein: CSGSARVYNEQFF. The DNA for the CDR3 is TGCAGCGGGAGCGCCAGGGTTTACAATGAGCAGTTCTTC.